Presented here are 19 T cell receptor beta chains from one specimen sequenced in a study of blood T cell repertoires in COVID-19. Method: immunoSEQ multiplex PCR; TCRdb's copy keeps in-frame clones and lacks some. In the table there are tens of thousands of clones, about 91% of which are singletons. The sequencing sample was made of peripheral blood. Receptor source: a man between 60 and 70 years old with acute or convalescent COVID-19.

The V gene is TRBV4-1, the J gene TRBJ1-2; 7 bases line up with TRBD1. This CDR3 has 15 residues. J lost 4 bases, V lost 1 base, and 6 bases had no gene match. CDR1 and CDR2 (germline): MGHRA, YSYEKL. The CDR3 reads CASSQGEGAAYGYTF. The CDR3 bases are TGCGCCAGCAGCCAAGGCGAGGGGGCGGCCTATGGCTACACCTTC.

The rearrangement links TRBV5-6 to TRBJ2-5, with 9 bases matching TRBD1. Germline trimming cut 4 bases from V and 5 bases from J; bases unmatched to any gene: 9. Germline V gene sequence: CDR1 SGHDT, CDR2 YYEEEE. The CDR3 is 15 residues long. In nucleotides, the CDR3 is TGTGCCAGCAGCCGCCGGGACAGGGTGTCGGAGACCCAGTACTTC. Translated: CASSRRDRVSETQYF.

The chain carries TRBV4-3 and TRBJ2-7, with 9 bases identical to TRBD1. CDR1 LGHNA and CDR2 YSLEER come from the germline V gene. V gave up 0 bases and J gave up 1 base; unmatched junction bases: 7. The CDR3 sequence is 17 residues long. The CDR3 region has the DNA TGCGCCAGCAGCCAAGAAGGAGAAGGGACAGGGTCCTACGAGCAGTACTTC. The encoded protein is CASSQEGEGTGSYEQYF.

The rearrangement joins TRBV6-1 to TRBJ2-7, with D perhaps TRBD2 (5 bases). Between the trimmed V and J ends, which lost 2 bases and 3 bases, there was a span of 17 bases. CDR1 is MNHNS, CDR2 SASEGT, per germline. The CDR3 spans 16 residues. For the CDR3, the DNA is TGTGCCAGCAGTGAATGGATCGGACGGGAAGTCTACGAGCAGTACTTC. Its translation is CASSEWIGREVYEQYF.

V is TRBV28 and J is TRBJ2-5, with 10 bases identical to TRBD1. The CDR3 is made up of 16 amino acids. J gave up 3 bases and V 6 bases, and 10 bases lay outside the gene matches. The V gene's germline CDR1 is MDHEN and CDR2 SYDVKM. The CDR3 DNA reads TGTGCCAGCAGACCCCCGGGACAGGGGAAAGAAGAGACCCAGTACTTC. Translated: CASRPPGQGKEETQYF. Supplemented by reference TRBV28 and TRBJ2-5, the full variable domain reads DVKVTQSSRYLVKRTGEKVFLECVQDMDHENMFWYRQDPGLGLRLIYFSYDVKMKEKGDIPEGYSVSREKKERFSLILESASTNQTSMYLCASRPPGQGKEETQYFGPGTRLLVL.

The genes are TRBV30 and TRBJ1-1; D remains unclear. Germline-derived CDR1 and CDR2 are GTSNPN and SVGIG (reference sequence). The CDR3 sequence is 16 residues long. With 0 bases removed from V and 5 bases from J, the gap between germline ends came to 19 bases. The CDR3 spells CAWSVRRPLGGTEAFF. The DNA for the CDR3 is TGTGCCTGGAGTGTAAGGCGTCCTCTCGGCGGGACTGAAGCTTTCTTT. The full variable domain, with the rest looked up from reference TRBV30 and TRBJ1-1, is SQTIHQWPATLVQPVGSPLSLECTVEGTSNPNLYWYRQAAGRGLQLLFYSVGIGQISSEVPQNLSASRPQDRQFILSSKKLLLSDSGFYLCAWSVRRPLGGTEAFFGQGTRLTVV.

The CDR3 bases are TGCGCCAGCAGCTTCGGGGTAAACGAGCAGTACTTC. Translating it yields CASSFGVNEQYF. The chain recombines TRBV5-1 with TRBJ2-7; tentative D call: TRBD2 (5 bases). CDR3 length equals 12 residues. Trimming left V 2 bases short and J 5 bases short, with 8 bases between. Germline V gene lookup returns CDR1 SGHRS and CDR2 YFSETQ. Filled out from reference TRBV5-1 and TRBJ2-7, the complete variable domain reads KAGVTQTPRYLIKTRGQQVTLSCSPISGHRSVSWYQQTPGQGLQFLFEYFSETQRNKGNFPGRFSGRQFSNSRSEMNVSTLELGDSALYLCASSFGVNEQYFGPGTRLTVT.

The chain links TRBV18 to TRBJ2-3; D might be TRBD2 (5 bases). Germline V CDR1 and CDR2: KGHSH, LQKENI. V lost 5 bases and J lost 0, with 9 bases in between. The CDR3 has 14 amino acids. In nucleotides, the CDR3 is TGTGCCAGCTCAGGCGGGCTGAGCACAGATACGCAGTATTTT. It yields the protein CASSGGLSTDTQYF.

This clone has a handful of counts. The gene calls are TRBV24-1 and TRBJ1-2; D is unresolved. The germline V gene has CDR1 KGHDR and CDR2 SFDVKD. V shed 6 bases and J shed 2 bases, with 6 bases lying between them. This CDR3 comprises 12 residues. CDR3 coding DNA: TGTGCCACCAGTACTGCAAACTATGGCTACACCTTC. Translated: CATSTANYGYTF.

This chain connects TRBV7-9 to TRBJ2-3; TRBD2 is a possible D gene (5 bases). CDR3 length equals 14 residues. Germline CDR1 reads SEHNR; CDR2 reads FQNEAQ (reference sequence). V lost 1 base, J lost 7 bases, and 12 bases lay in between. The CDR3 DNA follows: TGTGCCAGCAGCTTAGACCTATCGGGAAATACGCAGTATTTT. It is translated as CASSLDLSGNTQYF.

This clone occurred once. The rearrangement uses TRBV5-6 and TRBJ2-7; a weak D match, TRBD2 (6 bases). Germline assignment: CDR1 SGHDT and CDR2 YYEEEE. Trimming stripped 2 bases from V and 2 bases from J, with 17 bases between. The CDR3 runs to 16 residues. The CDR3 bases are TGTGCCAGCAGCTTCGAGGCGGGATCGACTACCTACGAGCAGTACTTC. This gives the protein CASSFEAGSTTYEQYF.

This chain uses TRBV19 with TRBJ1-4; a weak D match, TRBD1 (6 bases). V lost 7 bases and J 5 bases, leaving 14 bases between the germline ends. The germline gives CDR1 LNHDA, CDR2 SQIVND (reference sequence). This CDR3 contains 14 residues. The CDR3 nucleotides read TGTGCCAGTACCCTGGGGGCCCGCAATGAAAAACTGTTTTTT. Its translation: CASTLGARNEKLFF. The variable domain in full, completed from reference TRBV19 and TRBJ1-4, reads DGGITQSPKYLFRKEGQNVTLSCEQNLNHDAMYWYRQDPGQGLRLIYYSQIVNDFQKGDIAEGYSVSREKKESFPLTVTSAQKNPTAFYLCASTLGARNEKLFFGSGTQLSVL.

V usage is TRBV7-4 and J usage is TRBJ1-5; 9 nucleotides align to TRBD1. Germline V gives CDR1 SGHVT, CDR2 SQSDAQ. The length of the CDR3 is 16 residues. Trimming took 6 bases from V and 7 from J; bases not matched to a gene: 13. The CDR3: CASRQVRGQGGQPQHF. In DNA, the CDR3 is TGTGCCAGCAGACAAGTTCGGGGACAGGGTGGACAGCCCCAGCATTTT.

The CDR3 nucleotides read TGTGCCAGCAGCTCCGGCCAGGCGGGTCAGCCCCAGCATTTT. Translated: CASSSGQAGQPQHF. The chain is built from TRBV7-2 and TRBJ1-5; D remains ambiguous. This CDR3 contains 14 residues. Germline-derived CDR1 and CDR2 are SGHTA and FQGNSA. With 4 bases removed from V and 6 bases from J, the gap between germline ends came to 13 bases.

The V gene is TRBV7-2, the J gene TRBJ1-1, with D unclear. V shed 4 bases and J shed 0 bases, with 9 bases lying between them. The CDR3 is made up of 14 amino acids. CDR1 and CDR2 (germline): SGHTA, FQGNSA. CDR3 sequence (DNA): TGTGCCAGCAGCTCGGTTGGTTTGAACACTGAAGCTTTCTTT. Protein sequence: CASSSVGLNTEAFF.

This sequence joins TRBV10-3 and TRBJ1-1; TRBD1 is a possible D gene (6 bases). CDR1 and CDR2 (germline): ENHRY, SYGVKD. This CDR3 region has 18 residues. The V end lost 6 bases, the J end lost 2 bases, and 25 bases lay between the germline ends. CDR3 DNA sequence: TGTGCCATCAGGGAGGAACTTGCCTTACAGGGACCCAACACTGAAGCTTTCTTT. Its translation is CAIREELALQGPNTEAFF.

The V call is TRBV29-1, the J call TRBJ2-7, with TRBD1 as a possible D gene (6 bases). Germline V gene sequence: CDR1 SQVTM, CDR2 ANQGSEA. The germline V and J ends were trimmed by 2 bases and 2 bases, with 10 bases remaining between them. The CDR3 sequence is 13 residues long. Written as DNA, the CDR3 is TGCAGCGTTGAATCGAGGACAGCCTACGAGCAGTACTTC. Its protein is CSVESRTAYEQYF.

The chain combines TRBV6-6 with TRBJ1-2; D call uncertain. There are 11 residues in the CDR3. Trimming removed 3 bases from V and 13 bases from J, with 12 bases in between. Germline CDR1 and CDR2: MNHNY and SVGAGI (reference sequence). The CDR3 sequence is CASSYAGSSTF. The CDR3 DNA reads as TGTGCCAGCAGTTATGCCGGGTCCAGCACCTTC.

The chain has TRBV28 and TRBJ1-1; maybe TRBD1 (6 bases). Deletions cut 3 bases from V and 6 bases from J, with 17 bases between. CDR1 and CDR2 from the germline V gene are MDHEN and SYDVKM. CDR3 length: 15 amino acids. This chain's CDR3 is CASSFNDGRGAEAFF. Here the CDR3 DNA reads TGTGCCAGCAGTTTCAACGACGGCAGGGGAGCTGAAGCTTTCTTT. The full variable domain, in which reference TRBV28 and TRBJ1-1 provide the parts outside the CDR3, is DVKVTQSSRYLVKRTGEKVFLECVQDMDHENMFWYRQDPGLGLRLIYFSYDVKMKEKGDIPEGYSVSREKKERFSLILESASTNQTSMYLCASSFNDGRGAEAFFGQGTRLTVV.